This TCR beta chain was recorded in a study of T-cell reconstitution after alpha-beta-depleted transplantation in children. Study-level findings and limits: The origin of high day-60 TCRbeta diversity in some patients lay in surviving recipient T cells and thymic progenitors. From newly produced T cells came most of the T-cell counts and diversity one year after transplant. Reportedly, only several hundred clones from non-depleted graft cells drove alpha-beta T-cell counts at about two months.

This CDR3 is built from 16 residues. The V gene's germline CDR1 is KGHDR and CDR2 SFDVKD. With V trimmed by 3 bases and J by 5 bases, 9 bases remained unmatched. This clonotype was detected ten times or more. Its antigen is unknown. TCRbeta library preparation incorporated unique molecular identifiers. A single record per CDR3 protein comes from TCRdb applying MiXCR to the PCR reads. Of a few hundred thousand distinct CDR3 sequences listed, about an eighth are singletons. This chain links TRBV24-1 with TRBJ2-3; 8 positions agree with TRBD1. This clonotype was obtained from a male patient aged 10 to 17 who had a stem cell transplant for acute myeloid leukemia, so the T cells may come from the graft donor. This material consisted of PBMCs, mostly from graft donor cells, taken 360 days after TCRalphabeta/CD19-depleted stem cell transplant. The CDR3: CATSDLDRDAQDTQYF. CDR3 nucleotide sequence: TGTGCCACCAGTGATCTGGACAGGGACGCACAAGATACGCAGTATTTT.